This T cell receptor beta chain was captured by sequencing in a study of regulatory T cells in long-lasting Graves disease. Germline V gives CDR1 MNHNS, CDR2 SASEGT. V lost 7 bases and J lost 2, with 15 bases in between. This CDR3 has 16 amino acids. Arm-PCR of CDR3 regions and iRepertoire HTBI primers were the basis on which TCR beta libraries were built. TCRdb itself ran the multiplex PCR reads through MiXCR, one entry per CDR3 protein. The table shows around 340,000 distinct CDR3 sequences, with around 20% occurring only once. Regarding time point: persistent/refractory GD, antithyroid drugs over 5 years with positive TRAb. From PBMCs, RNA was extracted and then used to make the TCR library.

The sample here was peripheral blood mononuclear cells (PBMCs), taken when the disease was refractory, from a patient treated with antithyroid drugs. The rearrangement uses TRBV6-1 and TRBJ2-6, with unresolved D. The receptor's source is a female donor with Graves disease. CDR3 residues: CASNPTRIAGANVLTF. The CDR3 nucleotides read TGTGCCAGCAACCCCACGAGGATCGCTGGGGCCAACGTCCTGACTTTC.